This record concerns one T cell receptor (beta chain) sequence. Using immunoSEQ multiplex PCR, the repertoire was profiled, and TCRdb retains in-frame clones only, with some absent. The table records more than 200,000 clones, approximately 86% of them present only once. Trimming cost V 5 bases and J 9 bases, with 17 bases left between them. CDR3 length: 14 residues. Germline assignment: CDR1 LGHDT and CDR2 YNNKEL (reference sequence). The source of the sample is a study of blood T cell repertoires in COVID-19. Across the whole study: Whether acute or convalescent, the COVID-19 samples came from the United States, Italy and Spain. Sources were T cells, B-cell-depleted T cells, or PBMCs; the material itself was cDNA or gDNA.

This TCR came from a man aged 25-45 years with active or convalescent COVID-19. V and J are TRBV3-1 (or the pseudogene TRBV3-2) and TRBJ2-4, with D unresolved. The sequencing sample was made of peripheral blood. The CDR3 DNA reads TGTGCCAGCAGCTTTGGTCGGTTTCGGAGCATTCAGTACTTC. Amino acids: CASSFGRFRSIQYF.